Each of the 20 T cell receptor beta chains below was sequenced from the same sample in a study of neurological immune-mediated disorders. From the 5' RACE reads, TCRdb called clonotypes with MiXCR, one entry per CDR3 protein. Of under 70,000 distinct CDR3 sequences in the sample, 3% to 4% were seen once. Sequenced sample: PBMCs. The receptor source for this set is a woman in her sixties or seventies with multiple sclerosis.

At least ten counts were recorded for this clonotype. The chain combines TRBV20-1 with TRBJ2-7; D possibly corresponds to TRBD1 (7 bases). The CDR3 consists of 13 residues. The germline V and J ends were trimmed by 6 bases and 7 bases, with 19 bases remaining between them. The germline V gene has CDR1 DFQATT and CDR2 SNEGSKA (reference sequence). The CDR3: CSASRDSRGEQYF. CDR3 in DNA: TGCAGTGCGAGCCGGGACAGTCGGGGGGAGCAGTACTTC.

This clonotype has at least ten counts. The chain carries TRBV12-3 or TRBV12-4 and TRBJ2-7; a possible D gene is TRBD1 (7 bases). The germline V and J ends were trimmed by 6 bases and 6 bases, with 21 bases remaining between them. CDR3 length: 15 residues. CDR3 sequence reads: CASSVRGAGFGEQYF. CDR3 bases: TGTGCCAGCAGCGTCAGGGGGGCTGGGTTTGGCGAGCAGTACTTC.

At least ten counts were recorded for this clonotype. The chain uses TRBV20-1 and TRBJ1-1; D is unresolved. CDR3 length: 13 residues. In germline, CDR1 is DFQATT, CDR2 SNEGSKA (reference sequence). Trimming shortened V by 4 bases and J by 4 bases, and 13 bases separated the two germline ends. CDR3 sequence (DNA): TGCAGTGCTAAGGTTGGTGTCGGCACTGAAGCTTTCTTT. Its translation is CSAKVGVGTEAFF.

This clonotype was counted many times. The chain combines TRBV29-1 with TRBJ1-2; the match to TRBD1 covers 7 bases. The CDR3 consists of 13 residues. CDR1 and CDR2 from the germline V gene are SQVTM and ANQGSEA. V dropped 6 bases and J dropped 0; count of bases not matched to a gene: 4. The CDR3 is CSVQGEANYGYTF. CDR3 DNA sequence: TGCAGCGTCCAGGGGGAAGCTAACTATGGCTACACCTTC.

This clonotype was seen many times. The chain uses TRBV6-4 and TRBJ2-1; 8 bases are shared with TRBD2. Unmatched junction bases numbered 4, after V lost 3 bases and J lost 6 bases. This CDR3 has 14 amino acids. Germline CDR1 is MRHNA and CDR2 is SNTAGT. The CDR3 bases are TGTGCCAGCAGTGATGGTACTAGCGGCAATGAGCAGTTCTTC. Translation gives CASSDGTSGNEQFF.

Worth noting for this clonotype: One base away lies a much larger clone, so this may be a sequencing read error. The conserved phenylalanine or tryptophan is not found at the CDR3 terminus, so this likely reflects a read error. V is TRBV20-1 and J is TRBJ2-5, with D hard to call. Trimming shortened V by 3 bases and J by 1 base, and 0 bases separated the two germline ends. In germline, CDR1 is DFQATT, CDR2 SNEGSKA (reference sequence). The CDR3 spans 10 residues. The CDR3 sequence: CSASQETQYL. In DNA form, the CDR3 reads TGCAGTGCTAGCCAAGAGACCCAGTACCTC.

This clonotype was seen more than once but under ten times. The chain links TRBV5-1 to TRBJ2-1, with D hard to call. Germline CDR1 is SGHRS and CDR2 is YFSETQ. The CDR3 spans 13 residues. Between the trimmed V and J ends, which lost 1 base and 3 bases, there was a span of 5 bases. The CDR3 DNA reads as TGCGCCAGCAGCTTGTTAGGCTACAATGAGCAGTTCTTC. This codes for CASSLLGYNEQFF.

In this sample, this clonotype turned up many times. The chain recombines TRBV12-3 or TRBV12-4 with TRBJ2-2; 10 positions agree with TRBD2. V lost 3 bases and J lost 2; bases outside the gene matches: 12. CDR3 size: 19 residues. The CDR3 region is CASSLVPVASGGNTGELFF. The CDR3 DNA reads TGTGCCAGCAGTTTGGTTCCTGTGGCTAGCGGGGGAAACACCGGGGAGCTGTTTTTT.

This clonotype has ten or more counts. V gene TRBV28 combines with J gene TRBJ2-5; 7 nucleotides line up with TRBD2. The CDR3 is made up of 15 amino acids. Germline V gene sequence: CDR1 MDHEN, CDR2 SYDVKM. V gave up 5 bases and J gave up 1 base; unmatched junction bases: 7. CDR3 bases: TGTGCCAGCAGTCCACGGGGGGACCTCCAAGAGACCCAGTACTTC. Residues: CASSPRGDLQETQYF.

This clonotype appeared many times. J is TRBJ1-3 and V is TRBV6-2 or TRBV6-3; the D is unclear. The V and J ends lost 1 base and 4 bases respectively, with 11 bases between them. Germline V gene data show CDR1 as MNHEY and CDR2 as SVGEGT. This CDR3 contains 15 residues. The CDR3 DNA is TGTGCCAGCAGTTACTTGGGCGTCCTGGGAAACACCATATATTTT. Translated: CASSYLGVLGNTIYF.

About this clonotype itself: In this CDR3 the conserved last residue, phenylalanine or tryptophan, is missing, so a read error is likely. The chain has TRBV10-3 and TRBJ2-7; 7 bases are shared with TRBD1. Unmatched junction bases numbered 24, after V lost 4 bases and J lost 3 bases. The germline CDR1 and CDR2 sequences are ENHRY and SYGVKD. This CDR3 is built from 20 residues. CDR3 DNA: TGTGCCATCAGTGGACCCAAACCAACCCGGGACAGCCGAGAGGGCTACGAGCAGTACAAC. Translating gives CAISGPKPTRDSREGYEQYN.

In this sample, this clonotype turned up a few times. The chain recombines TRBV4-3 with TRBJ1-1, with a tentative D call TRBD1 (5 bases). Germline V gene lookup returns CDR1 LGHNA and CDR2 YSLEER. The CDR3 is 15 residues long. With 3 bases removed from V and 5 bases from J, the gap between germline ends came to 16 bases. The CDR3 bases are TGCGCCAGCAGCCAGGGAAGGGGCATAGGAACTGAAGCTTTCTTT. Translated, it gives CASSQGRGIGTEAFF.

This clonotype appeared many times. At one boundary the junction diverges from the germline segment, which might be a read error. The V gene is TRBV12-3 or TRBV12-4, the J gene TRBJ2-2; D possibly corresponds to TRBD2 (7 bases). CDR3 length: 14 residues. The CDR3 loop reads CANSLGGVAGELFF. The DNA for the CDR3 is TGTGCCAACAGTTTAGGGGGGGTCGCCGGGGAGCTGTTTTTT.

This clonotype has a count of ten or more. The J gene is TRBJ1-1, the V gene TRBV7-2; D remains unclear. This CDR3 contains 15 residues. In germline, CDR1 is SGHTA, CDR2 FQGNSA. Trimming took 2 bases from V and 0 from J, leaving 10 bases between them. CDR3 sequence (DNA): TGTGCCAGCAGCTTATTGCCAGACCTGAACACTGAAGCTTTCTTT. Translation: CASSLLPDLNTEAFF.

V usage is TRBV5-1 and J usage is TRBJ1-4; D perhaps matches TRBD1 (6 bases). From germline, CDR1 is SGHRS and CDR2 YFSETQ. The CDR3 is 15 residues long. V shed 5 bases and J shed 7 bases, with 18 bases lying between them. The CDR3 DNA is TGCGCCAGCAGTCTCCTCGGACAGTTGGCTGAAAAACTGTTTTTT. As protein: CASSLLGQLAEKLFF.

This clonotype was recorded many times. CDR3 in amino acids: CASSQGRTGYTF. CDR3 DNA sequence: TGCGCCAGCAGCCAAGGCAGGACAGGCTACACCTTC. The chain links TRBV4-1 to TRBJ1-2; the D gene is possibly TRBD1 (5 bases). CDR3 length: 12 residues. In germline, CDR1 is MGHRA, CDR2 YSYEKL. V lost 1 base and J 8 bases, leaving 8 bases between the germline ends.

This clonotype was counted at least ten times. The chain links TRBV15 to TRBJ1-1; a possible D gene is TRBD1 (5 bases). Trimming pared 4 bases from V and 1 base from J, leaving 13 bases between. The CDR3 is made up of 15 amino acids. Germline V lookup: CDR1 LNHNV, CDR2 YYDKDF (reference sequence). The DNA for the CDR3 is TGTGCCACCAGCATCTTCGGACAACCGAACACTGAAGCTTTCTTT. This encodes CATSIFGQPNTEAFF.

This clonotype was seen many times. This chain connects TRBV12-3 or TRBV12-4 to TRBJ2-1; D uncertain. The CDR3 loop spans 13 amino acids. V was trimmed by 1 base and J by 4 bases, leaving 5 bases between them. The CDR3 reads CASSLGGYNEQFF. The DNA for the CDR3 is TGTGCCAGCAGTTTAGGAGGATACAATGAGCAGTTCTTC.

This clonotype was detected ten times or more. V usage is TRBV6-5 and J usage is TRBJ1-6; 11 positions agree with TRBD1. V shed 5 bases and J 11 bases; nucleotides not matched to a gene: 17. Germline CDR1 MNHEY, CDR2 SVGAGI. CDR3 size: 18 residues. This chain's CDR3 is CASSPTDVPGQGGTPLHF. The CDR3 DNA is TGTGCCAGCAGTCCGACCGACGTCCCGGGACAGGGGGGTACACCCCTCCACTTT.

This clonotype showed up many times. The chain employs TRBV7-8 and TRBJ1-2, with TRBD1 identical over 8 bases. The V gene's germline CDR1 is SGHVS and CDR2 FQNEAQ. The CDR3 spans 16 residues. With 5 bases clipped from V and 3 bases from J, the junction kept 11 bases outside the gene matches. In nucleotides, the CDR3 is TGTGCCAGCAGCCGCCGGACAGGGCGAGACGACTATGGCTACACCTTC. Translated: CASSRRTGRDDYGYTF. The full variable domain, rest sourced from reference TRBV7-8 and TRBJ1-2, is GAGVSQSPRYKVAKRGQDVALRCDPISGHVSLFWYQQALGQGPEFLTYFQNEAQLDKSGLPSDRFFAERPEGSVSTLKIQRTQQEDSAVYLCASSRRTGRDDYGYTFGSGTRLTVV.